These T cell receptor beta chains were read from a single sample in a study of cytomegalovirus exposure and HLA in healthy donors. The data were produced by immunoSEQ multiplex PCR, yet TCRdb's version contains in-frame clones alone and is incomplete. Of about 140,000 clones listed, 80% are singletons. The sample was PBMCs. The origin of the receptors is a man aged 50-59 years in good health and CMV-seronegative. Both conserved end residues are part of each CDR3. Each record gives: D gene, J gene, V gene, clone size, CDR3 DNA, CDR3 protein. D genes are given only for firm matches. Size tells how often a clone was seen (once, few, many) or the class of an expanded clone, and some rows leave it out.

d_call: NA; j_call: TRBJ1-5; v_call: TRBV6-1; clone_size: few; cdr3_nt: TGTGCCAGCAGTGCCGTACAGTTCAATCAGCCCCAGCATTTT; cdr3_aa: CASSAVQFNQPQHF
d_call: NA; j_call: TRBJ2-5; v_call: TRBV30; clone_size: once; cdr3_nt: TGTGCCTGGAGTCCCTCTAGCGTACAAGAGACCCAGTACTTC; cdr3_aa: CAWSPSSVQETQYF
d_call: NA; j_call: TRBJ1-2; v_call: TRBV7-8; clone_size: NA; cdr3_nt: TGTGCCAGCAGCATTAGAGCCTCTAACTATGGCTACACCTTC; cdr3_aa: CASSIRASNYGYTF
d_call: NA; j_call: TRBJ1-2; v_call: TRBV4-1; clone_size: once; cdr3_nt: TGCGCCAGCGCCCCCCAGGAGGGAAACTATGGCTACACCTTC; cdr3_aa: CASAPQEGNYGYTF
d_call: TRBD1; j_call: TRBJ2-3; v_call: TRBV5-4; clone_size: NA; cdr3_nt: TGTGCCAGCAGTTTACAGGGGAGTAGCACAGATACGCAGTATTTT; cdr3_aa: CASSLQGSSTDTQYF
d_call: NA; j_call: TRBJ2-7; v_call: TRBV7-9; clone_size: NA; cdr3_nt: TGTGCCAGCAGCTTAGGACTTGCCTACGAGCAGTACTTC; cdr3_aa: CASSLGLAYEQYF
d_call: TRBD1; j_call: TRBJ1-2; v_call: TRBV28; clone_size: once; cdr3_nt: TGTGCCAGCAGTTTGAATGACAGGGGGCGTCTCTATGGCTACACCTTC; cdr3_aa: CASSLNDRGRLYGYTF
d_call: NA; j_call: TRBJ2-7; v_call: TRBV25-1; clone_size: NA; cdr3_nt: TGTGCCAGCAGTTCCCCCGGGACTTACTCCTACGAGCAGTACTTC; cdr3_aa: CASSSPGTYSYEQYF
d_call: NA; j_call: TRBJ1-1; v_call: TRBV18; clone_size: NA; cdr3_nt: TGTGCCAGCTCACCACTAGCGGGGGGTGAAGCTTTCTTT; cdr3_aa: CASSPLAGGEAFF
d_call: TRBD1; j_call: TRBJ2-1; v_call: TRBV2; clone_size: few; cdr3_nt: TGTGCCAGCAGTGCGGGACAGGGGTCACTAAATGAGCAGTTCTTC; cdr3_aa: CASSAGQGSLNEQFF
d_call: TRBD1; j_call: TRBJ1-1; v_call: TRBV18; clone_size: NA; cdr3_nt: TGTGCCAGCTCACCGAAGGACAGGGCGGTAGGTTACGCTTTCTTT; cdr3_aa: CASSPKDRAVGYAFF
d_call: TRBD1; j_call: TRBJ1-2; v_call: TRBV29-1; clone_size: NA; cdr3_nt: TGCAGCGTGGAGGGGACAGGGAGATTTTCTGGCTACACCTTC; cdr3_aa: CSVEGTGRFSGYTF
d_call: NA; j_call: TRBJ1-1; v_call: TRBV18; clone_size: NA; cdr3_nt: TGTGCCAGCTCACAAGGCGGCACTGAAGCTTTCTTT; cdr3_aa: CASSQGGTEAFF
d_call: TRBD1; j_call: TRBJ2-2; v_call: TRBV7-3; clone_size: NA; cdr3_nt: TGTGCCAGCAGCCGGGACAGGGGCACCGGGGAGCTGTTTTTT; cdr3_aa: CASSRDRGTGELFF
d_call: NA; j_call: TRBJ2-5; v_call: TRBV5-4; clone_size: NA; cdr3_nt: TGTGCCAGCAGCCCTCAAACAGATCAAGGAGAGACCCAGTACTTC; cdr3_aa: CASSPQTDQGETQYF
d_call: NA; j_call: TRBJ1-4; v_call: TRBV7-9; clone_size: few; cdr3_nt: TGTGCCAGCAGCGTATTTCGCGGGGCAGCAACTAATGAAAAACTGTTTTTT; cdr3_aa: CASSVFRGAATNEKLFF
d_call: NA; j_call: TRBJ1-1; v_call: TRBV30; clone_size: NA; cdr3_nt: TGTGCCTGGAATCAGGGAATGAACACTGAAGCTTTCTTT; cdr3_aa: CAWNQGMNTEAFF
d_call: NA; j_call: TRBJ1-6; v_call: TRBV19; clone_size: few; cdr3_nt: TGTGCCAGTACCCCGGGGAGTATGGGCAATTCACCCCTCCACTTT; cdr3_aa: CASTPGSMGNSPLHF
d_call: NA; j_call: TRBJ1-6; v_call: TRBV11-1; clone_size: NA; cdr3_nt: TGTGCCAGCAGCAGCACCGAGGGATCATATTCACCCCTCCACTTT; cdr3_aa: CASSSTEGSYSPLHF
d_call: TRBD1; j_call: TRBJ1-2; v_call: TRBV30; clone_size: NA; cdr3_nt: TGTGCCTGGAGTCTGGGGGGACAGAACTATGGCTACACCTTC; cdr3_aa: CAWSLGGQNYGYTF
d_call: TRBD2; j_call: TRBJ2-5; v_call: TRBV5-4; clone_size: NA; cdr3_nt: TGTGCCAGCAGCACGGAGTGGGGGGGTCGGGAGACCCAGTACTTC; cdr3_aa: CASSTEWGGRETQYF
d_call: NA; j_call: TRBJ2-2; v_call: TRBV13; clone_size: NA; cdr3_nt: TGTGCCAGCAGCCCATCCCGGGACACCACCGGGGAGCTGTTTTTT; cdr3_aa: CASSPSRDTTGELFF
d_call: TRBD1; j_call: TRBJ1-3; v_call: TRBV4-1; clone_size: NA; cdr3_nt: TGCGCCAGCAGCCATCAACAGGGGACTGGAAACACCATATATTTT; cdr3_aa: CASSHQQGTGNTIYF
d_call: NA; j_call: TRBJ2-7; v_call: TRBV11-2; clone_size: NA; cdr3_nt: TGTGCCAGCAGCTTAGCTGCAGGGTCCTACGAGCAGTACTTC; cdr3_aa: CASSLAAGSYEQYF
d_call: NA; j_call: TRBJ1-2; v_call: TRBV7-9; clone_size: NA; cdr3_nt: TGTGCCAGCAGCTTAGACGGTACCCCTGGCTACACCTTC; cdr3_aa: CASSLDGTPGYTF
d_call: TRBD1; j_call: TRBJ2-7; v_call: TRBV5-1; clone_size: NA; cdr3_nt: TGCGCCAGCAGACCGGGACAGGGGTTAAACGAGCAGTACTTC; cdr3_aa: CASRPGQGLNEQYF
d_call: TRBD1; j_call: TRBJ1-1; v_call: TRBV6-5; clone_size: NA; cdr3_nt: TGTGCCAGCAGTACGACAGGGATGAACACTGAAGCTTTCTTT; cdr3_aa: CASSTTGMNTEAFF
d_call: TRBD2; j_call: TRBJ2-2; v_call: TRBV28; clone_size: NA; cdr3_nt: TGTGCCAGCAGTCCTAGCGGGGGGGCTTCCGGGGAGCTGTTTTTT; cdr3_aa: CASSPSGGASGELFF
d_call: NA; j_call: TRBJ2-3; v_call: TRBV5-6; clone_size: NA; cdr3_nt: TGTGCCAGCAGCTTGCAGGGGAGCACAGATACGCAGTATTTT; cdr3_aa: CASSLQGSTDTQYF
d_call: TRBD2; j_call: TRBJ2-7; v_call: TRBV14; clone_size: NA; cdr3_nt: TGTGCCAGCAGGATGGCTAGCGGGGGATCCTACGAGCAGTACTTC; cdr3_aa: CASRMASGGSYEQYF
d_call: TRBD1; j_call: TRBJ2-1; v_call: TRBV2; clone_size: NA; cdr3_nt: TGTGCCAGCATGATGGGACAGGGGGTTTTCAATGAGCAGTTCTTC; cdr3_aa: CASMMGQGVFNEQFF
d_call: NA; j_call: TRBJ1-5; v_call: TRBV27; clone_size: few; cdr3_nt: TGTGCCAGCAGTTCGACAGTTCATAGCAATCAGCCCCAGCATTTT; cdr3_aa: CASSSTVHSNQPQHF
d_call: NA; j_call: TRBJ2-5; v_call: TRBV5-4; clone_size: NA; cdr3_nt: TGTGCCAGTAGACAGCAAGAGACCCAGTACTTC; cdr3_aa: CASRQQETQYF